This T cell receptor (beta chain) appears in the sequencing data of a study of T-cell reconstitution after alpha-beta-depleted transplantation in children. With regard to this clonotype: Its antigen is not identified.

V lost 5 bases and J lost 10; bases outside the gene matches: 13. This CDR3 is built from 15 residues. CDR1 is SGHTA, CDR2 FQGTGA, per germline. For TCRbeta, the library was prepared with unique molecular identifiers. TCRdb reanalysed the PCR reads using MiXCR and keeps one entry per CDR3 protein. In the table there are some 190,000 distinct CDR3 sequences, around 10% of which are singletons. General study findings and limits: Once a year had passed after transplant, T-cell counts and diversity came mostly from newly produced T cells. Surviving recipient T cells and thymic progenitors underlay high day-60 TCRbeta diversity in some patients.

The V call is TRBV7-3, the J call TRBJ2-1; TRBD2 aligns across 8 bases. This specimen was PBMCs, taken before TCRalphabeta/CD19-depleted stem cell transplant. The clonotype was recovered from a boy between 2 and 15 years old with acute myeloid leukemia, due to receive a stem cell transplant. The CDR3 reads CASSISGTSRGEQFF. CDR3 coding DNA: TGTGCCAGCAGCATTAGCGGGACCTCTCGAGGAGAGCAGTTCTTC.